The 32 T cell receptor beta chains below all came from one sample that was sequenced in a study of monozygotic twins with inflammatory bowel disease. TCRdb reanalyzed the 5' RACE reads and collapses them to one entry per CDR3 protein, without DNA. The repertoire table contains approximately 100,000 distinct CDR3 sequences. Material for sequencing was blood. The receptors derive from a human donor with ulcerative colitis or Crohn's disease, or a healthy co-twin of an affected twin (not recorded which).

The CDR3 protein is CSARQRSTDTQYF. The chain uses TRBV20-1 and TRBJ2-3. The germline CDR1 and CDR2 sequences are DFQATT and SNEGSKA (reference sequence). There are 13 residues in the CDR3.

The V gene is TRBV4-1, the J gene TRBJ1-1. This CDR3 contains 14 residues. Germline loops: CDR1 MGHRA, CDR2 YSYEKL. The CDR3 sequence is CASSQVAGNTEAFF.

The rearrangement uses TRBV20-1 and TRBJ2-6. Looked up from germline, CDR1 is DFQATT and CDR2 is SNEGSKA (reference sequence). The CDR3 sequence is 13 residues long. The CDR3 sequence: CSAPTPGANVLTF.

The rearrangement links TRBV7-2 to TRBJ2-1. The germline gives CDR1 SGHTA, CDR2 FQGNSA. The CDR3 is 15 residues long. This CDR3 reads CASSPGPVSYNEQFF.

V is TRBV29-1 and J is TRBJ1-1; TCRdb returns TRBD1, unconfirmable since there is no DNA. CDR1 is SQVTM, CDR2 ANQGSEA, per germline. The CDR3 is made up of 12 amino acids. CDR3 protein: CSTRDMDTEAFF.

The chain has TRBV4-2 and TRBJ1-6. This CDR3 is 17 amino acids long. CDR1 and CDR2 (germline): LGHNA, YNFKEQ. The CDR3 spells CASSESGDPYYNSPLHF.

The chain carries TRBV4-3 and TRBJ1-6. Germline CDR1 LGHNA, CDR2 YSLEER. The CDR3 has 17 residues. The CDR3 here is CASSHRPGTPYNSPLHF.

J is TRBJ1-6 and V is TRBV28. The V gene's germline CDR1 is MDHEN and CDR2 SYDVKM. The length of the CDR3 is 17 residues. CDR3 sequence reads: CASSAWGPFPYNSPLHF.

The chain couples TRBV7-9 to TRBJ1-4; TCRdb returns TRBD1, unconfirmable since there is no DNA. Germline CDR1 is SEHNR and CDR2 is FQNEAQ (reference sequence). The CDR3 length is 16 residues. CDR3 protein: CASSSRGGVEDEKLFF.

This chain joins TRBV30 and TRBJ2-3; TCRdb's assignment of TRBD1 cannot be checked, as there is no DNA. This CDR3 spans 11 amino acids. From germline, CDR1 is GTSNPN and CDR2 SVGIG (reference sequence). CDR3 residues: CAWGKGDTQYF.

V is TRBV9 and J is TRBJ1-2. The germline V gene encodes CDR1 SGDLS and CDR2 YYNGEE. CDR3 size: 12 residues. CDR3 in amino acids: CASSVGDYGYTF.

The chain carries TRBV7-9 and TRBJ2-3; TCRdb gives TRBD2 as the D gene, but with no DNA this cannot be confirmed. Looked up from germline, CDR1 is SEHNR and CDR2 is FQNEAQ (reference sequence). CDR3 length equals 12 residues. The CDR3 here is CASSAREGTQYF.

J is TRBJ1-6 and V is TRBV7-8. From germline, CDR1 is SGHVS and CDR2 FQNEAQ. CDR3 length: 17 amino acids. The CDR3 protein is CASSLGRQTSANSPLHF.

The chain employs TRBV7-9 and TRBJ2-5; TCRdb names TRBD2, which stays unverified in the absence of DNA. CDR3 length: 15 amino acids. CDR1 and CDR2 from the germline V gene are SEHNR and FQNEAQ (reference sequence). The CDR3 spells CASSLALDRGETQYF.

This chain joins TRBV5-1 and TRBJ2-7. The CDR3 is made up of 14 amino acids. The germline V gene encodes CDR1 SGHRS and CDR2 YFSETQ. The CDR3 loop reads CASSFPDSFYEQYF.

The CDR3 sequence: CASSLGGGSVYYEQYF. The chain joins TRBV5-5 to TRBJ2-7; TCRdb outputs TRBD1, but without DNA this stays unchecked. The CDR3 is 16 residues long. The germline V gene encodes CDR1 SGHKS and CDR2 YYEKEE (reference sequence).

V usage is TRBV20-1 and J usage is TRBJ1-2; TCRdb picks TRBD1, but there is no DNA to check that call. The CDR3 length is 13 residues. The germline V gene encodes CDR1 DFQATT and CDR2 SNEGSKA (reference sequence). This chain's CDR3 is CSAPGDTVFGYTF.

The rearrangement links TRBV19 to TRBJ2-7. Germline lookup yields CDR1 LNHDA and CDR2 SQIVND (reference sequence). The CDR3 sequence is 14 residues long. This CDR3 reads CASSMSVNPYEQYF. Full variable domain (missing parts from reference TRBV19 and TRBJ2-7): DGGITQSPKYLFRKEGQNVTLSCEQNLNHDAMYWYRQDPGQGLRLIYYSQIVNDFQKGDIAEGYSVSREKKESFPLTVTSAQKNPTAFYLCASSMSVNPYEQYFGPGTRLTVT.

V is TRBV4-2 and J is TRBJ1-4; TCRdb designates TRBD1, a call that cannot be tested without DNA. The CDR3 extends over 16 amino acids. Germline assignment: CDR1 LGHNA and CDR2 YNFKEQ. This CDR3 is CASSQGHRVEDEKLFF.

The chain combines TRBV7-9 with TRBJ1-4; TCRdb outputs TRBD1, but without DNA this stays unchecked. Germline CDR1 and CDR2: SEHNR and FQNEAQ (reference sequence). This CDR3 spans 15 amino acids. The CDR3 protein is CASSLIRDGDEKLFF.

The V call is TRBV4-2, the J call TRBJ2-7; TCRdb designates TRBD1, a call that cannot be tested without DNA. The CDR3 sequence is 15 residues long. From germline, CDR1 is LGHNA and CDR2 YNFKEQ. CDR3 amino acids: CASSQEGTSSYEQYF.

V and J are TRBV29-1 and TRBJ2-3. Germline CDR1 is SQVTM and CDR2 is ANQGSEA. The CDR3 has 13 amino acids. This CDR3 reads CSVEQTRTDTQYF.

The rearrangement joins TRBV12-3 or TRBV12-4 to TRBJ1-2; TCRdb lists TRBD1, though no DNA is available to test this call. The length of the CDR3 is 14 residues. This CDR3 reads CASTARAYNYGYTF.

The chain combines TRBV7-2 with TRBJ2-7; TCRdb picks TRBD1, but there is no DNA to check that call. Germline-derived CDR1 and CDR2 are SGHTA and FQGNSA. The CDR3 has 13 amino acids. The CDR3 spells CASRVTGSYEQYF.

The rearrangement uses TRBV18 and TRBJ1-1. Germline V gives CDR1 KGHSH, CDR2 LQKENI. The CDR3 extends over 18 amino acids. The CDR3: CASSQSWGLLVSDTEAFF.

This CDR3 is CASSLSIGELFF. This sequence joins TRBV7-9 and TRBJ2-2. CDR1 SEHNR and CDR2 FQNEAQ come from the germline V gene (reference sequence). CDR3 length: 12 residues.

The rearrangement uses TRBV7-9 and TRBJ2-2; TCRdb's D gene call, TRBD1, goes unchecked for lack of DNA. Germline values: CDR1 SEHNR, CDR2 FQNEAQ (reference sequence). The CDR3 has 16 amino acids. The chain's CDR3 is CASSPENRVPTGELFF. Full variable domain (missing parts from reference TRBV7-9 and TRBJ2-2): DTGVSQNPRHKITKRGQNVTFRCDPISEHNRLYWYRQTLGQGPEFLTYFQNEAQLEKSRLLSDRFSAERPKGSFSTLEIQRTEQGDSAMYLCASSPENRVPTGELFFGEGSRLTVL.

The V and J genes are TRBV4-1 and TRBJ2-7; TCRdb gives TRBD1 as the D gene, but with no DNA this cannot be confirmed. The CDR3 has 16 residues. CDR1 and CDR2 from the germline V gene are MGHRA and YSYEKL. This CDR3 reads CASSRETQGAYYEQYF.

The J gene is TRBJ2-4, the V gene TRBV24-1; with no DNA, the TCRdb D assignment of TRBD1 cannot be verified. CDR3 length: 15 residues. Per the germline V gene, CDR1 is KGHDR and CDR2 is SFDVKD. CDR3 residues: CATSDPTVAKNIQYF.

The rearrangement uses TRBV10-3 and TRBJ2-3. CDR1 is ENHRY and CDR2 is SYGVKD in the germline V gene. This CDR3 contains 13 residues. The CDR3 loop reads CAISVRLPDTQYF.

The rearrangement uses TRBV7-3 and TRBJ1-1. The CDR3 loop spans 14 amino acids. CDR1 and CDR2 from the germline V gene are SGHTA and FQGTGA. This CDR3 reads CASSLTAGYTEAFF.

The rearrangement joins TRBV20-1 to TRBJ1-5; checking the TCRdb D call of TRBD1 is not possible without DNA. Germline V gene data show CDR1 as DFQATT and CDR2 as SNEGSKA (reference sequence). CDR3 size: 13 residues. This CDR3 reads CSAKQGAHQPQHF.